In its sample, the clone carrying this TCR beta chain was seen a few times. Mismatch with germline at one junction end may stem from a read error. The CDR3 consists of 18 residues. Germline V lookup: CDR1 SSHAT, CDR2 FNYEAQ (reference sequence). Unique molecular identifiers were incorporated when the TCRbeta library was constructed. TCRdb used MiXCR to reprocess the PCR reads, holding one entry per CDR3 protein. The table has approximately 420,000 distinct CDR3 sequences, roughly a tenth seen once. This record comes from a study of T-cell reconstitution after alpha-beta-depleted transplantation in children.

The sample here was PBMCs from the stem cell graft donor, taken from the stem cell graft. V usage is TRBV7-7 and J usage is TRBJ2-2; 10 bases fit TRBD2. The source of this sequence is a human donor who donated a stem cell graft to a child with acute myeloid leukemia. Here the CDR3 reads CASSLGPQRGGSIGELFF. The CDR3 nucleotides read TGTGCTAGCAGCTTAGGACCCCAGCGGGGGGGCAGTATCGGGGAGCTGTTTTTT.